These 10 T cell receptor beta chains came from one sample sequenced in a study of blood T cell repertoires in COVID-19. Repertoires were generated with immunoSEQ multiplex PCR, while TCRdb's copy carries only in-frame clones and drops some. The sample has about 300,000 clones, 84% seen once. Sequencing input: peripheral blood. These receptor sequences come from a human donor with COVID-19, enrolled during active disease. The donor label of this sample is uncertain.

The rearrangement joins TRBV6-6 to TRBJ2-5, with a possible D match to TRBD1 (6 bases). The CDR3 is 14 residues long. Germline V gene sequence: CDR1 MNHNY, CDR2 SVGAGI (reference sequence). Between the trimmed V and J ends, which lost 6 bases and 5 bases, there was a span of 16 bases. In DNA, the CDR3 is TGTGCCAGCAGGTTGAGGGGGAGCCGGGAGACCCAGTACTTC. Translating gives CASRLRGSRETQYF.

V and J are TRBV14 and TRBJ1-6; D unresolved. The germline V and J ends were trimmed by 0 bases and 10 bases, with 10 bases remaining between them. Germline V gene lookup returns CDR1 SGHDN and CDR2 FVKESK. The CDR3 has 14 amino acids. The CDR3 sequence is CASSQEYEGSPLHF. Written as DNA, the CDR3 is TGTGCCAGCAGCCAAGAGTACGAGGGATCACCCCTCCACTTT.

The genes are TRBV19 and TRBJ2-3; 7 bases map to TRBD2. CDR3 length: 15 amino acids. Per the germline V gene, CDR1 is LNHDA and CDR2 is SQIVND (reference sequence). Trimming removed 8 bases from V and 6 bases from J; junction bases left unmatched: 14. The CDR3 loop is CASGMSSGGRDTQYF. In DNA, the CDR3 is TGTGCCAGTGGGATGTCTAGCGGTGGTCGGGATACGCAGTATTTT.

This sequence joins TRBV11-2 and TRBJ2-7, with TRBD1 matching over 11 bases. V lost 1 base to trimming and J lost 5 bases; unmatched junction nucleotides: 7. Germline V gives CDR1 SGHAT, CDR2 FQNNGV. The CDR3 runs to 16 residues. The CDR3 here is CASSLASGTGGHEQYF. The CDR3, as DNA: TGTGCCAGCAGCTTAGCGTCCGGGACAGGGGGTCACGAGCAGTACTTC.

The chain employs TRBV30 and TRBJ2-2; 10 nucleotides align to TRBD1. Germline V gene lookup returns CDR1 GTSNPN and CDR2 SVGIG (reference sequence). The trim removed 7 bases at V and 3 bases at J, leaving 8 bases unmatched. This CDR3 has 15 amino acids. This chain's CDR3 is CALRTGQGDTGELFF. The CDR3 DNA is TGTGCCTTGCGCACCGGACAGGGGGACACCGGGGAGCTGTTTTTT.

The gene calls are TRBV24-1 and TRBJ2-1; D is perhaps TRBD1 (6 bases). V was cut by 9 bases and J by 5 bases, with 22 bases left in between. The CDR3 has 16 amino acids. Germline CDR1 reads KGHDR; CDR2 reads SFDVKD. CDR3 nucleotide sequence: TGTGCCACCGCGGACAGTCAGGGGCCTAGGGACAATGAGCAGTTCTTC. Translating it yields CATADSQGPRDNEQFF.

In its sample, this clone was seen once. The chain uses TRBV19 and TRBJ2-3; 13 bases are shared with TRBD2. Losses at the gene ends were 7 bases for V and 6 bases for J; bases not matched to a gene: 13. The CDR3 runs 17 residues. CDR1 LNHDA and CDR2 SQIVND come from the germline V gene (reference sequence). The CDR3 region is CASTPTGLAGSEDTQYF. CDR3 coding DNA: TGTGCCAGTACCCCGACGGGACTAGCGGGATCTGAGGATACGCAGTATTTT.

The rearrangement links TRBV11-3 to TRBJ2-7; possibly TRBD2 for D (5 bases). Germline V lookup: CDR1 SGHNT, CDR2 YENEEA. V lost 3 bases and J 7 bases, leaving 13 bases between the germline ends. The CDR3 length is 13 residues. DNA for the CDR3: TGTGCCAGCAGCTTGGCTAGTACGGGGGAGCAGTACTTC. Encoded protein: CASSLASTGEQYF.

Concerning this clone: A junction end diverges from the germline sequence, so it may reflect a read error. The CDR3 DNA sequence: TGCGAAGACAGAAACTACGAGCAGTACTTC. Translation gives CEDRNYEQYF. The chain links TRBV10-3 to TRBJ2-7; a possible D gene is TRBD1 (5 bases). Germline-derived CDR1 and CDR2 are ENHRY and SYGVKD. The CDR3 has 10 amino acids.

Only a few counts were recorded for this clone. The rearrangement joins TRBV21-1 to TRBJ2-2; TRBD2, as called in the table, went unchecked against the DNA. TRBV21-1 is noted as a pseudogene. The CDR3 loop spans 13 amino acids. CDR3 DNA: TGTGCCAGCAGCAAAGGGACTAGCGGGGAGCTGTTTTTT. Translation gives CASSKGTSGELFF.